This TCR beta chain is from a study of T cells expressing NK-cell markers. The cDNA for TCR beta came from 5'RACE template switching with UMIs. With the 5' RACE reads reprocessed, TCRdb shows one record per CDR3 protein and no DNA. The sample table includes a few hundred thousand distinct CDR3 sequences. In germline, CDR1 is SGHVS, CDR2 FQNEAQ. This CDR3 spans 15 amino acids. The J gene is TRBJ2-7, the V gene TRBV7-8; TCRdb calls TRBD1, which cannot be checked without DNA. Material: blood T cells: a sorted CD56 or NKG2C T cell subset, CD4+ or CD8+ T cells, or bulk PBMC T cells (not recorded which). The sequence was obtained from a woman in her forties or fifties in good health. This CDR3 reads CASSQGTGGTYEQYF.